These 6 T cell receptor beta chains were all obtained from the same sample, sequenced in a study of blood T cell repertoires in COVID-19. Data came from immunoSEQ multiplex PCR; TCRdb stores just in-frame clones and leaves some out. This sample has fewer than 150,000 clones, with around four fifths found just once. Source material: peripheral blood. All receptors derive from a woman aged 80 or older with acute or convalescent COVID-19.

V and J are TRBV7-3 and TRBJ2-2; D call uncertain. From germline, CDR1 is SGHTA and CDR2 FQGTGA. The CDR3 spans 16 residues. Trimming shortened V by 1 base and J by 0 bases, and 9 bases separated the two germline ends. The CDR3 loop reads CASSLNSGANTGELFF. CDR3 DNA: TGTGCCAGCAGCTTAAACTCAGGCGCGAACACCGGGGAGCTGTTTTTT.

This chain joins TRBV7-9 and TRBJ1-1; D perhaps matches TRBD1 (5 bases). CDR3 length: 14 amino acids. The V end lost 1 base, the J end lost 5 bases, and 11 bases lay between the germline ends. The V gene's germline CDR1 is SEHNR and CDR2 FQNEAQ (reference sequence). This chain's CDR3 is CASSLGAGRTEAFF. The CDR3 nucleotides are TGTGCCAGCAGCTTAGGGGCAGGGAGGACTGAAGCTTTCTTT.

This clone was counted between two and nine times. The CDR3 DNA sequence: TGTGCCAGCCGACAGGGAGGATTTATCTATGGCTACACCTTC. Translation: CASRQGGFIYGYTF. V is TRBV19 and J is TRBJ1-2; 7 bases align to TRBD1. The V and J ends lost 9 bases and 4 bases, in that order; junction bases with no gene match: 11. Germline V gene sequence: CDR1 LNHDA, CDR2 SQIVND (reference sequence). This CDR3 is built from 14 residues.

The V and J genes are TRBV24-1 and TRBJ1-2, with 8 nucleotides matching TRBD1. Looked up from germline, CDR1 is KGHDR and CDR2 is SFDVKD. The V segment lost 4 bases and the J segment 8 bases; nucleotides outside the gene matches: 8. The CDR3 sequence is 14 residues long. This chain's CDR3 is CATSDHTRGLGYTF. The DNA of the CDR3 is TGTGCCACCAGTGACCACACCAGGGGGCTAGGCTACACCTTC.

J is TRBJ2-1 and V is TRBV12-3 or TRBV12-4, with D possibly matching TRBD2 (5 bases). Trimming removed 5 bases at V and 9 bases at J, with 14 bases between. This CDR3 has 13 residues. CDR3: CASSLRGPSEQFF. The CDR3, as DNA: TGTGCCAGCAGTCTCCGCGGGCCCAGTGAGCAGTTCTTC.

DNA for the CDR3: TGTGCCAGCAGCTCCGAGAGGGGCTGGCGGGAGGAAGCTTTCTTT. It codes for CASSSERGWREEAFF. The chain combines TRBV11-2 with TRBJ1-1; D is possibly TRBD1 (5 bases). CDR1 and CDR2 from the germline V gene are SGHAT and FQNNGV. This CDR3 is built from 15 residues. V dropped 4 bases and J dropped 8 bases, with 20 bases sitting between them. Full variable domain (remainder filled in from reference TRBV11-2 and TRBJ1-1): EAGVAQSPRYKIIEKRQSVAFWCNPISGHATLYWYQQILGQGPKLLIQFQNNGVVDDSQLPKDRFSAERLKGVDSTLKIQPAKLEDSAVYLCASSSERGWREEAFFGQGTRLTVV.